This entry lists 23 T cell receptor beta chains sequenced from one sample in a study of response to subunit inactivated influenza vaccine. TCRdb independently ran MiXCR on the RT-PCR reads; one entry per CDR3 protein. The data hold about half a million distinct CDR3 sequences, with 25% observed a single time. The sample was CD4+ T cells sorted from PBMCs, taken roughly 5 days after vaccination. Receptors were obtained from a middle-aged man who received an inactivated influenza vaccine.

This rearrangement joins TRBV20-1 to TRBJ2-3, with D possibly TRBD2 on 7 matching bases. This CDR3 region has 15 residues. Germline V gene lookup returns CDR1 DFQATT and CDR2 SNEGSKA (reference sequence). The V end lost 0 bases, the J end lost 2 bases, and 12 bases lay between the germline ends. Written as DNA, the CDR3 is TGCAGTGCTAGAGATTCGCGGGGGCTCACAGATACGCAGTATTTT. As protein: CSARDSRGLTDTQYF.

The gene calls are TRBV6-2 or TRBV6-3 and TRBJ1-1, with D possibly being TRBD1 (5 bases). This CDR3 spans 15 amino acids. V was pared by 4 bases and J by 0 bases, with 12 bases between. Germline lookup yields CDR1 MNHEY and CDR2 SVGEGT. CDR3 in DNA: TGTGCCAGCAGTTCCCGCTCGACAGTGAACACTGAAGCTTTCTTT. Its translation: CASSSRSTVNTEAFF.

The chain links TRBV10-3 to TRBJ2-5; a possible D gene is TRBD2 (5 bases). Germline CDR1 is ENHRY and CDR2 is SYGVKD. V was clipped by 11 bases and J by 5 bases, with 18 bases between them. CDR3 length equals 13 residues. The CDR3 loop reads CASAAGLAETQYF. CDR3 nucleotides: TGTGCCTCTGCCGCCGGACTGGCCGAGACCCAGTACTTC.

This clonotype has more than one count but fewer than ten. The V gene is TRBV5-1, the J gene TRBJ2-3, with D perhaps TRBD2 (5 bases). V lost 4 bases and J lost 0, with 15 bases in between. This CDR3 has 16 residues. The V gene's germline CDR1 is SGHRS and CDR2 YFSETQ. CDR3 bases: TGCGCCAGCAGCACCAGCGGTCGTACTAGCACAGATACGCAGTATTTT. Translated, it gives CASSTSGRTSTDTQYF.

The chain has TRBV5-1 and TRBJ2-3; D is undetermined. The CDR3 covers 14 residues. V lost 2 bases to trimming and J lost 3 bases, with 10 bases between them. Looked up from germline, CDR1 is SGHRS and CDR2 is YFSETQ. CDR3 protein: CASSFTARTDTQYF. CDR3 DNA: TGCGCCAGCAGCTTTACGGCTCGGACAGATACGCAGTATTTT.

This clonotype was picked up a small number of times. This CDR3 is CASSYTSDWGQYF. DNA of the CDR3: TGTGCCAGCAGCTATACTAGCGACTGGGGGCAGTACTTC. This chain connects TRBV7-8 to TRBJ2-7; 7 bases align to TRBD2. Germline V lookup: CDR1 SGHVS, CDR2 FQNEAQ. This CDR3 contains 13 residues. V was clipped by 4 bases and J by 9 bases; unmatched bases: 9.

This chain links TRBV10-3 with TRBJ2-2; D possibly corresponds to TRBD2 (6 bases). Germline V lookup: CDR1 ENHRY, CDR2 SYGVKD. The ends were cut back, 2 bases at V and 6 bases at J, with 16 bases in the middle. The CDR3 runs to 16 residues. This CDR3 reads CAISERLALRPGELFF. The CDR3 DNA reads TGTGCCATCAGTGAGAGGCTAGCGCTTAGGCCCGGGGAGCTGTTTTTT.

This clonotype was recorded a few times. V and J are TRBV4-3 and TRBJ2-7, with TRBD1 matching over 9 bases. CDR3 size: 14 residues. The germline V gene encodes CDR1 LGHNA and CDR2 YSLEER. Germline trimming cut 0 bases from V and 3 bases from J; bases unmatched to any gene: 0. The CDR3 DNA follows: TGCGCCAGCAGCCAAGAGGACAGGGGCTACGAGCAGTACTTC. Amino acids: CASSQEDRGYEQYF.

The CDR3 sequence is CASSSLGGDGSNQPQHF. CDR3 coding DNA: TGTGCCAGCAGCTCACTGGGGGGGGACGGGAGCAATCAGCCCCAGCATTTT. V is TRBV5-5 and J is TRBJ1-5, with D maybe TRBD1 (5 bases). Trimming took off 3 bases at V and 1 base at J, with 17 bases between the two ends. Germline V gives CDR1 SGHKS, CDR2 YYEKEE (reference sequence). The length of the CDR3 is 17 residues.

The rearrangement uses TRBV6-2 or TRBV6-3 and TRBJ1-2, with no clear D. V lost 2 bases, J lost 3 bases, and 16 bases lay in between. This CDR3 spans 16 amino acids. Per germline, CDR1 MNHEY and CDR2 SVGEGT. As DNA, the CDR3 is TGTGCCAGCAGTTACACGCCAGTCAGATACGACTATGGCTACACCTTC. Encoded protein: CASSYTPVRYDYGYTF.

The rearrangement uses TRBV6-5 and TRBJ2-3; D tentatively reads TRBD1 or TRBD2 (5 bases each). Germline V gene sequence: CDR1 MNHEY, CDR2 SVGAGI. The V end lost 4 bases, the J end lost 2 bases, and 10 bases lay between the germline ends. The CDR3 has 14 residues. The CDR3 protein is CASSSWGITDTQYF. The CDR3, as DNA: TGTGCCAGCAGTTCCTGGGGGATCACAGATACGCAGTATTTT.

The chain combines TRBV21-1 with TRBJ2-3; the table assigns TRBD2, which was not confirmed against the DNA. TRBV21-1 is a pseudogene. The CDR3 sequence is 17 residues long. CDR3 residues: CASSTPGTSSSTDTQYF. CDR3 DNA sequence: TGTGCCAGCAGCACCCCCGGGACTAGCAGTAGCACAGATACGCAGTATTTT.

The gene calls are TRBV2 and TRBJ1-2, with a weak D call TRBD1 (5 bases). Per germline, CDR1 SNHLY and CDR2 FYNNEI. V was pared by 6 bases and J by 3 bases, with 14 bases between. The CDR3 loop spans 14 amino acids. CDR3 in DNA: TGTGCCAGCAGCGCCTCAGGGAACGACTATGGCTACACCTTC. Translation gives CASSASGNDYGYTF.

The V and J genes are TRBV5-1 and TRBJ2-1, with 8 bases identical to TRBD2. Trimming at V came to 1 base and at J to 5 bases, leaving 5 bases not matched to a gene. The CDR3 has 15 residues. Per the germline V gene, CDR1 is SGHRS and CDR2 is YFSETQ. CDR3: CASSLSTSGHNEQFF. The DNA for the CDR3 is TGCGCCAGCAGCTTGAGTACTAGCGGCCACAATGAGCAGTTCTTC.

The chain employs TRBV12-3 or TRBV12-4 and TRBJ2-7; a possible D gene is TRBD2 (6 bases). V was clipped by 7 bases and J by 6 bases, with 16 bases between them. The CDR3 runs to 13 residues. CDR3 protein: CASKRGLRGEQYF. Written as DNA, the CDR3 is TGTGCCAGCAAAAGGGGACTTCGCGGCGAGCAGTACTTC.

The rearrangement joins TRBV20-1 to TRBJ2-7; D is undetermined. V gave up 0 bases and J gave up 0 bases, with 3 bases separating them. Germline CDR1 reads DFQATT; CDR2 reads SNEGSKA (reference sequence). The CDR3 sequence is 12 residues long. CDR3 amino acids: CSAREYSYEQYF. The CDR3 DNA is TGCAGTGCTAGAGAATACTCCTACGAGCAGTACTTC.

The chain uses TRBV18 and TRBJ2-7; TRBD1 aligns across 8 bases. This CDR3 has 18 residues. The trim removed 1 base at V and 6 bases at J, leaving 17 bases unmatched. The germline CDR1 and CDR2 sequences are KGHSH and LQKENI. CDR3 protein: CASSPQTGQGKPFVEQYF. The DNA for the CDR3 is TGTGCCAGCTCACCACAAACCGGACAGGGAAAACCCTTTGTCGAGCAGTACTTC.

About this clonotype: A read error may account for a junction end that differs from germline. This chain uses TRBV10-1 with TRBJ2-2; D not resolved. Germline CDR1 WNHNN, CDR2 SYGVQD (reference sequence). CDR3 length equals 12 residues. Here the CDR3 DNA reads TGCGCCAGCAGTGAAAACAGCGGGGAGCTGTTTTTT. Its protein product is CASSENSGELFF.

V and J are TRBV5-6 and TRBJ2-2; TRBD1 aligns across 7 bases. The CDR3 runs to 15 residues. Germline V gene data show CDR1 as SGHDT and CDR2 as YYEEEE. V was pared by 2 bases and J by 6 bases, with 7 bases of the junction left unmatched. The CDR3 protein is CASSLTGASAGELFF. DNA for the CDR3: TGTGCCAGCAGCTTAACAGGGGCTTCCGCCGGGGAGCTGTTTTTT.

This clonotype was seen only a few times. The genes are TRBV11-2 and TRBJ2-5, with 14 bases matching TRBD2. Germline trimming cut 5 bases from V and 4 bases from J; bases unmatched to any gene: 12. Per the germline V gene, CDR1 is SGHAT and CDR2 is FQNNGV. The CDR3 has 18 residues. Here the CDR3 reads CASSLRLAGGIRRETQYF. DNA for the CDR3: TGTGCCAGCAGCCTTCGACTAGCGGGGGGGATTCGGCGAGAGACCCAGTACTTC. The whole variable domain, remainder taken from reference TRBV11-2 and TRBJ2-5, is EAGVAQSPRYKIIEKRQSVAFWCNPISGHATLYWYQQILGQGPKLLIQFQNNGVVDDSQLPKDRFSAERLKGVDSTLKIQPAKLEDSAVYLCASSLRLAGGIRRETQYFGPGTRLLVL.

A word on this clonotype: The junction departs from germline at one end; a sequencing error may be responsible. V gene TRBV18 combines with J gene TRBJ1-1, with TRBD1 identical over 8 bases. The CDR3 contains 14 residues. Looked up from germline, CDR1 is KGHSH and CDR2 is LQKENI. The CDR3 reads CAGSPGQARTEAFF. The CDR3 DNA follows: TGTGCCGGCTCGCCGGGACAGGCGCGCACTGAAGCTTTCTTT.

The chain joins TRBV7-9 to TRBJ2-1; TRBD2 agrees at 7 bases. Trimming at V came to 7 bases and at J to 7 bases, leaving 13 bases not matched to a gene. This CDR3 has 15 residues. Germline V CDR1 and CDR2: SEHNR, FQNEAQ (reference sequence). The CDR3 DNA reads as TGTGCCAGCAACATGGCGGGAGAGGGATTTAATGAGCAGTTCTTC. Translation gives CASNMAGEGFNEQFF. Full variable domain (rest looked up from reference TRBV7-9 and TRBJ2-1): DTGVSQNPRHKITKRGQNVTFRCDPISEHNRLYWYRQTLGQGPEFLTYFQNEAQLEKSRLLSDRFSAERPKGSFSTLEIQRTEQGDSAMYLCASNMAGEGFNEQFFGPGTRLTVL.

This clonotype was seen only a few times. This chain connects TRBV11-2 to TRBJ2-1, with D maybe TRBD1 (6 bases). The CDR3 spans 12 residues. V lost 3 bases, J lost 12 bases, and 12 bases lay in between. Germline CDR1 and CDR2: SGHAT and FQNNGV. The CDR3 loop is CASSFDRMRQFF. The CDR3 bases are TGTGCCAGCAGCTTTGACAGGATGCGGCAGTTCTTC.